A single sample is the source of the 5 T cell receptor beta chains below, sequenced in a study of shared clonotypes between healthy human individuals. Profiling relied on immunoSEQ multiplex PCR, and the TCRdb table lists in-frame clones only, not all of them. The repertoire holds 2 million to 2.5 million clones, with less than 95% as singletons. Positively selected for CCR7, the CD45RO-negative cells used as naive CD8 cells excluded terminally differentiated effector memory CD45RA+ cells. The sample consisted of naive CD8+ T cells sorted from blood. These receptors all stem from a man aged 18 to 35 in good health.

The V and J genes are TRBV5-1 and TRBJ2-1; the match to TRBD1 covers 8 bases. Germline V gene lookup returns CDR1 SGHRS and CDR2 YFSETQ. J gave up 5 bases and V 0 bases, and 13 bases lay outside the gene matches. The CDR3 totals 18 residues. CDR3 loop: CASSLGQGPYLPDNEQFF. The CDR3 DNA is TGCGCCAGCAGCTTGGGACAGGGGCCGTACCTACCTGACAATGAGCAGTTCTTC.

The rearrangement joins TRBV19 to TRBJ2-7; D possibly uses TRBD1 or TRBD2 (5 bases each). The germline gives CDR1 LNHDA, CDR2 SQIVND (reference sequence). The CDR3 is 14 amino acids. V dropped 1 base and J dropped 2 bases, with 9 bases sitting between them. CDR3 sequence reads: CASSIAGTPYEQYF. The CDR3 nucleotides are TGTGCCAGTAGTATAGCTGGGACCCCCTACGAGCAGTACTTC.

With respect to this clone: At the DNA level, this CDR3 is encoded by other sequences in the same sample as well. The chain employs TRBV7-2 and TRBJ2-1; weak D call: TRBD2 (6 bases). Germline V lookup: CDR1 SGHTA, CDR2 FQGNSA. Trimming removed 3 bases from V and 1 base from J, with 7 bases in between. This CDR3 is built from 14 residues. CDR3 sequence (DNA): TGTGCCAGCAGCTTTGGGGGGTCCTACAATGAGCAGTTCTTC. It is translated as CASSFGGSYNEQFF. The full variable domain, with the rest looked up from reference TRBV7-2 and TRBJ2-1, is GAGVSQSPSNKVTEKGKDVELRCDPISGHTALYWYRQSLGQGLEFLIYFQGNSAPDKSGLPSDRFSAERTGGSVSTLTIQRTQQEDSAVYLCASSFGGSYNEQFFGPGTRLTVL.

Comment on this clone: Other DNA sequences in this sample translate to the same CDR3. This chain uses TRBV27 with TRBJ2-7; D is ambiguous. Germline V lookup: CDR1 MNHEY, CDR2 SMNVEV (reference sequence). The V and J ends lost 5 bases and 0 bases respectively, with 8 bases between them. This CDR3 region has 13 residues. This CDR3 is CASSETGSYEQYF. Written as DNA, the CDR3 is TGTGCCAGCAGTGAAACCGGCTCCTACGAGCAGTACTTC.

As DNA, the CDR3 is TGTGCCAGCACCCTCGGGGGGCCTAATTCACCCCTCCACTTT. Translated: CASTLGGPNSPLHF. The rearrangement links TRBV27 to TRBJ1-6; D is possibly TRBD1 (6 bases). The V gene lost 7 bases and the J gene lost 6 bases, with 13 bases spanning the gap. CDR1 and CDR2 from the germline V gene are MNHEY and SMNVEV (reference sequence). CDR3 length: 14 residues.